The 13 T cell receptor beta chains reported below all come from one sample, sequenced in a study of blood T cell repertoires in COVID-19. The assay was immunoSEQ multiplex PCR, and TCRdb's table has in-frame clones only and misses some. The sample carries 150,000 to 180,000 clones, about 89% recorded once. Sample: peripheral blood. The receptor set was obtained from a man aged 50-59 years with acute or convalescent COVID-19.

J is TRBJ2-1 and V is TRBV19; the D gene is possibly TRBD2 (6 bases). Trimming removed 4 bases from V and 3 bases from J, with 7 bases in between. There are 13 residues in the CDR3. CDR1 LNHDA and CDR2 SQIVND come from the germline V gene (reference sequence). CDR3 protein: CASSTGDYNEQFF. The CDR3 region has the DNA TGTGCCAGTAGTACGGGGGACTACAATGAGCAGTTCTTC.

With regard to this clone: At one end the junction does not follow the germline gene, possibly because of a read error. The chain is built from TRBV2 and TRBJ2-2; D call uncertain. CDR3 length equals 15 residues. The germline V gene encodes CDR1 SNHLY and CDR2 FYNNEI. The CDR3 here is CASRKNQAKTGELFF. Written as DNA, the CDR3 is TGTGCCAGCAGGAAGAACCAAGCGAAAACCGGGGAGCTGTTTTTT.

The chain combines TRBV14 with TRBJ2-3; TRBD1 matches at 8 bases. J gave up 1 base and V 1 base, and 1 base lay outside the gene matches. Germline lookup yields CDR1 SGHDN and CDR2 FVKESK. This CDR3 contains 15 residues. The CDR3 spells CASSQVTGGTDTQYF. DNA for the CDR3: TGTGCCAGCAGCCAAGTGACAGGGGGCACAGATACGCAGTATTTT.

The chain joins TRBV2 to TRBJ2-1, with 7 bases lining up with TRBD1. The CDR3 length is 16 residues. Germline loops: CDR1 SNHLY, CDR2 FYNNEI. Trimming took 1 base from V and 0 from J; bases not matched to a gene: 3. CDR3 coding DNA: TGTGCCAGCAGTGAAGAGGCAGGGGGCTCCTACAATGAGCAGTTCTTC. Residues: CASSEEAGGSYNEQFF.

The CDR3 nucleotides read TGTGCCAGCAGCTCCCAGGCCTTATCCGGGGAGCTGTTTTTT. Translated, it gives CASSSQALSGELFF. This sequence joins TRBV11-3 and TRBJ2-2; D remains ambiguous. Germline assignment: CDR1 SGHNT and CDR2 YENEEA. V dropped 4 bases and J dropped 6 bases, with 12 bases sitting between them. This CDR3 has 14 amino acids.

CDR3 nucleotides: TGTGCCAGTAGTATACAGGGGAGGGGAAGGAACACTGAAGCTTTCTTT. Residues: CASSIQGRGRNTEAFF. V gene TRBV19 combines with J gene TRBJ1-1; TRBD1 might be the D (6 bases). CDR3 size: 16 residues. With 2 bases removed from V and 1 base from J, the gap between germline ends came to 14 bases. Germline V gene sequence: CDR1 LNHDA, CDR2 SQIVND (reference sequence).

The sample holds one count of this clone. The chain recombines TRBV4-2 with TRBJ2-5; 12 nucleotides agree with TRBD2. The CDR3 loop spans 19 amino acids. Germline loops: CDR1 LGHNA, CDR2 YNFKEQ. V trimming: 0 bases; J trimming: 2 bases; junction bases outside the gene matches: 10. The CDR3 region is CASSQERLAGGPRQETQYF. CDR3 sequence (DNA): TGTGCCAGCAGCCAAGAGAGGCTAGCGGGGGGGCCGCGGCAAGAGACCCAGTACTTC.

The chain uses TRBV11-2 and TRBJ2-7, with 8 bases fitting TRBD1. Germline V lookup: CDR1 SGHAT, CDR2 FQNNGV. Trimming cost V 6 bases and J 2 bases; bases outside gene matches: 9. The CDR3 covers 15 residues. The CDR3 loop reads CASRHPGQVPYEQYF. The CDR3 DNA follows: TGTGCCAGCAGACACCCGGGACAGGTTCCCTACGAGCAGTACTTC. The whole variable domain, filled in from reference TRBV11-2 and TRBJ2-7, reads EAGVAQSPRYKIIEKRQSVAFWCNPISGHATLYWYQQILGQGPKLLIQFQNNGVVDDSQLPKDRFSAERLKGVDSTLKIQPAKLEDSAVYLCASRHPGQVPYEQYFGPGTRLTVT.

V usage is TRBV7-3 and J usage is TRBJ2-2, with 9 nucleotides matching TRBD1. Germline V gives CDR1 SGHTA, CDR2 FQGTGA. J was trimmed by 6 bases and V by 0 bases; bases with no gene match: 5. The CDR3 sequence is 16 residues long. The CDR3 region is CASSLTNRGRAGELFF. In DNA, the CDR3 is TGTGCCAGCAGCTTAACGAACAGGGGGCGGGCCGGGGAGCTGTTTTTT.

V and J are TRBV12-5 and TRBJ2-5, with D perhaps TRBD2 (7 bases). V lost 4 bases to trimming and J lost 5 bases, with 23 bases between them. CDR1 LGHNT and CDR2 FRNRAP come from the germline V gene. The CDR3 sequence is 17 residues long. CDR3 in amino acids: CASGWGGPLIFWETQYF. CDR3 DNA: TGTGCTAGTGGTTGGGGGGGGCCTCTGATTTTCTGGGAGACCCAGTACTTC.

J is TRBJ2-7 and V is TRBV28, with TRBD2 matching 9 bases. Germline V gene lookup returns CDR1 MDHEN and CDR2 SYDVKM. The CDR3 spans 15 residues. Trimming at V came to 4 bases and at J to 2 bases, leaving 6 bases not matched to a gene. The CDR3 loop is CASSSPSSGAYEQYV. The CDR3 DNA reads TGTGCCAGCAGTTCTCCTTCTAGCGGGGCCTACGAGCAGTACGTC.

The chain combines TRBV9 with TRBJ2-1; D may be TRBD1 (5 bases). The CDR3 covers 14 residues. V gave up 2 bases and J gave up 8 bases, with 14 bases separating them. Germline loops: CDR1 SGDLS, CDR2 YYNGEE. CDR3 bases: TGTGCCAGCAGCGTGGGGCAGGGTGGTCATGAGCAGTTCTTC. This gives the protein CASSVGQGGHEQFF.

The V gene is TRBV18, the J gene TRBJ1-4, with TRBD1 identical over 8 bases. The CDR3 has 14 residues. With 6 bases clipped from V and 7 bases from J, the junction kept 7 bases outside the gene matches. The germline gives CDR1 KGHSH, CDR2 LQKENI. The CDR3 DNA reads TGTGCCAGCTCTAGACAGGGGCGAGTTGAAAAACTGTTTTTT. This encodes CASSRQGRVEKLFF.